This T cell receptor (beta chain) was recovered during a study of T cell repertoires in cytomegalovirus infection. Across the study: Indications of both CMV infection and matching HLA type were provided by public TCR beta signatures.

General study results and limits: HLA-C-restricted CMV-specific TCR beta clonotypes were dominant in the ex vivo response.

Germline V gene sequence: CDR1 SGHTA, CDR2 FQGNSA. V gave up 5 bases and J gave up 5 bases; unmatched junction bases: 15. CDR3 size: 17 residues. TCRdb ran MiXCR on the reads and lists one entry per CDR3 protein. This sample has 97,000 or so distinct CDR3 sequences, with 16% found just once. Many counts were recorded for this clonotype. Its target is unknown. The sequence was obtained from a human donor in good health (CMV status not recorded). Some clones in this sample may be carry-over from other donors' samples. What was sequenced was PBMCs. This chain joins TRBV7-2 and TRBJ2-1, with TRBD1 matching over 7 bases. The CDR3: CASSPRAQQGRHNEQFF. DNA of the CDR3: TGTGCCAGCAGCCCAAGGGCCCAACAGGGGAGACACAATGAGCAGTTCTTC.